This is a list of T cell receptor beta chains from one sample in a study of T cells in Graves' hyperthyroidism and ophthalmopathy. TCRdb independently ran MiXCR on the multiplex PCR reads; one entry per CDR3 protein. The sample consists of under 400,000 distinct CDR3 sequences, around 14% of them appearing once. Sequences were obtained from blood. These receptors were taken from a woman in her late teens or twenties with Graves' hyperthyroidism. CDR3s include the opening cysteine and the closing phenylalanine or tryptophan. D genes are given only for firm matches. Not every row has a clone size; where given, it reads once, few, many or a size class.

v_call	clone_size	d_call	j_call	cdr3_aa	cdr3_nt
TRBV28	many	NA	TRBJ2-7	CASSFGGGASYEQYF	TGTGCCAGCAGTTTTGGTGGAGGAGCATCCTACGAGCAGTACTTC
TRBV2	many	NA	TRBJ1-2	CATNRAERDGYTF	TGTGCCACAAACAGGGCCGAACGGGATGGCTACACCTTC
TRBV6-2/TRBV6-3	many	NA	TRBJ2-3	CASSDPRVSPQYF	TGTGCCAGCAGTGACCCTCGTGTTTCCCCGCAGTATTTT
TRBV6-1	many	NA	TRBJ1-3	CASSYDLGNTIYF	TGTGCCAGCAGTTATGACTTGGGAAACACCATATATTTT
TRBV20-1	NA	TRBD2	TRBJ2-1	CSARASKGGLAGVVEQFF	TGCAGTGCTAGAGCATCGAAGGGGGGTCTAGCGGGAGTGGTTGAGCAGTTCTTC
TRBV7-9	many	TRBD2	TRBJ2-7	CASIAGTSGIGYEQYF	TGTGCCAGCATTGCCGGGACTAGCGGGATCGGTTACGAGCAGTACTTC
TRBV6-2/TRBV6-3	NA	NA	TRBJ1-4	CASSSRDVTNEKLFF	TGTGCCAGCAGTTCCCGGGACGTAACTAATGAAAAACTGTTTTTT
TRBV24-1	NA	TRBD1	TRBJ2-7	CATSETGAYEQYF	TGTGCCACCAGTGAAACAGGGGCCTACGAGCAGTACTTC
TRBV7-9	many	NA	TRBJ2-3	CASSLSRAYTDTQYF	TGTGCCAGCAGCTTATCGCGGGCGTACACAGATACGCAGTATTTT
TRBV18	many	NA	TRBJ1-5	CASSPPGGSNQPQHF	TGTGCCAGCTCACCACCGGGGGGGAGCAATCAGCCCCAGCATTTT
TRBV7-9	many	NA	TRBJ1-1	CASSLDSLGDTEAFF	TGTGCCAGCAGCTTAGATTCCTTGGGGGACACTGAAGCTTTCTTT
TRBV20-1	many	NA	TRBJ1-1	CSARGGGLNTEAFF	TGCAGTGCGCGAGGGGGAGGTCTGAACACTGAAGCTTTCTTT
TRBV20-1	many	TRBD1	TRBJ1-2	CSARTPGQGGGYTF	TGCAGTGCTCGAACCCCCGGACAGGGAGGAGGCTACACCTTC
TRBV20-1	NA	NA	TRBJ2-7	CSAPMGGARGDKRQYF	TGCAGTGCCCCCATGGGGGGGGCGAGGGGTGATAAAAGGCAGTACTTC
TRBV19	many	NA	TRBJ1-5	CASRPGRSNQPQHF	TGTGCCAGTAGACCCGGACGGAGCAATCAGCCCCAGCATTTT
TRBV5-1	many	NA	TRBJ2-1	CASSLTVRGPTFGSEQFF	TGCGCCAGCAGCTTGACCGTACGGGGGCCTACCTTTGGTAGTGAGCAGTTCTTC